Below are 19 T cell receptor beta chains sequenced from a single sample in a study of T cell responses to AZD1222 COVID-19 vaccine. TCRdb's copy holds only in-frame clones and misses some; the assay was immunoSEQ multiplex PCR. There are about 120,000 clones in the sample; roughly 92% occur only once, and roughly 1.5% lies in the top ten. Sequences were derived from peripheral blood, sampled 28 days after the second AZD1222 dose. The receptor set was obtained from an adult who received the AZD1222 COVID-19 vaccine.

The chain employs TRBV30 and TRBJ1-3; tentatively, D is TRBD1 (5 bases). The CDR3 spans 13 residues. Germline V gene data show CDR1 as GTSNPN and CDR2 as SVGIG (reference sequence). CDR3 coding DNA: TGTGGGCGGCAGGGAAACTCTGGAAACACCATATATTTT. The encoded protein is CGRQGNSGNTIYF.

This clone is a singleton in its sample. V and J are TRBV10-2 and TRBJ2-3, with TRBD2 matching over 7 bases. The junction had 11 bases not matched to a gene; V was cut back by 8 bases and J by 3 bases. Germline values: CDR1 WSHSY, CDR2 SAAADI. The CDR3 is 15 amino acids. In DNA, the CDR3 is TGCGCCAGCGGTCAACGGGAGGCTGAGACAGATACGCAGTATTTT. It yields the protein CASGQREAETDTQYF.

This chain connects TRBV5-1 to TRBJ2-7, with D maybe TRBD1 (6 bases). This CDR3 is built from 13 residues. Germline CDR1 and CDR2: SGHRS and YFSETQ. Trimming cost V 4 bases and J 2 bases, with 10 bases left between them. CDR3 coding DNA: TGCGCCAGCAGCCCACGGGACACCTACGAGCAGTACTTC. Translating gives CASSPRDTYEQYF.

The rearrangement joins TRBV7-2 to TRBJ1-3; D gene uncertain. The ends were cut back, 3 bases at V and 0 bases at J, with 12 bases in the middle. CDR1 is SGHTA and CDR2 is FQGNSA in the germline V gene. The CDR3 spans 16 residues. The CDR3 bases are TGTGCCAGCAGCTTCCGGAACGCTAACTCTGGAAACACCATATATTTT. Translated: CASSFRNANSGNTIYF. Full variable domain (remainder filled in from reference TRBV7-2 and TRBJ1-3): GAGVSQSPSNKVTEKGKDVELRCDPISGHTALYWYRQSLGQGLEFLIYFQGNSAPDKSGLPSDRFSAERTGGSVSTLTIQRTQQEDSAVYLCASSFRNANSGNTIYFGEGSWLTVV.

The chain employs TRBV13 and TRBJ2-1; perhaps TRBD1 as D (5 bases). Deletions cut 3 bases from V and 0 bases from J, with 9 bases between. The V gene's germline CDR1 is PRHDT and CDR2 FYEKMQ (reference sequence). The CDR3 is 15 residues long. The CDR3 spells CASSLGRPSYNEQFF. DNA for the CDR3: TGTGCCAGCAGCTTGGGGCGACCCTCCTACAATGAGCAGTTCTTC.

CDR3 coding DNA: TGCAGCGTTCCCGTGGGACAGGGGGCCAGTGAGCAGTTCTTC. It is translated as CSVPVGQGASEQFF. This chain joins TRBV29-1 and TRBJ2-1; 12 bases line up with TRBD1. V was clipped by 5 bases and J by 9 bases; unmatched bases: 8. CDR3 size: 14 residues. Germline CDR1 is SQVTM and CDR2 is ANQGSEA.

This chain uses TRBV15 with TRBJ1-5, with 10 bases that match TRBD1. Germline CDR1 reads LNHNV; CDR2 reads YYDKDF (reference sequence). The CDR3 totals 14 residues. Trimming took 4 bases from V and 7 from J; bases not matched to a gene: 4. Written as DNA, the CDR3 is TGTGCCACCAGCACAGACAGGGGGCGGCAGCCCCAGCATTTT. Amino acid sequence: CATSTDRGRQPQHF.

The DNA for the CDR3 is TGTGCCAGCAGCGTAGCCGGCAGACCCATCGCAGATACGCAGTATTTT. Protein sequence: CASSVAGRPIADTQYF. V and J are TRBV9 and TRBJ2-3; D remains ambiguous. Trimming removed 0 bases from V and 4 bases from J, with 15 bases in between. Germline CDR1 reads SGDLS; CDR2 reads YYNGEE. The CDR3 loop spans 16 amino acids.

This clone was seen a single time. The chain joins TRBV18 to TRBJ2-7; TRBD1 matches at 7 bases. Germline V lookup: CDR1 KGHSH, CDR2 LQKENI. The CDR3 spans 16 residues. The ends lost 0 bases at V and 0 bases at J; junction bases unmatched: 5. DNA for the CDR3: TGTGCCAGCTCACCACCGATGGCAGGGGGCTCCTACGAGCAGTACTTC. It yields the protein CASSPPMAGGSYEQYF.

The chain couples TRBV5-6 to TRBJ2-1, with D unclear. Germline V lookup: CDR1 SGHDT, CDR2 YYEEEE. CDR3 length equals 13 residues. The V end was cut by 1 base, the J end by 8 bases, with 10 bases between. The CDR3 coding sequence is TGTGCCAGCAGCTTGAGGTATCACCATGAGCAGTTCTTC. It codes for CASSLRYHHEQFF.

Written as DNA, the CDR3 is TGTGCCAGCAGCCATTCGACAGGGGGCAATGGCTACACCTTC. Translated, it gives CASSHSTGGNGYTF. The chain links TRBV3-1 (or the pseudogene TRBV3-2) to TRBJ1-2, with 10 bases identical to TRBD1. Losses at the gene ends were 3 bases for V and 6 bases for J; bases not matched to a gene: 4. The germline gives CDR1 LGHDT, CDR2 YNNKEL (reference sequence). The CDR3 spans 14 residues.

The chain is built from TRBV7-9 and TRBJ1-4; 7 nucleotides agree with TRBD1. Per the germline V gene, CDR1 is SEHNR and CDR2 is FQNEAQ (reference sequence). CDR3 length: 15 amino acids. The trim removed 3 bases at V and 6 bases at J, leaving 7 bases unmatched. The CDR3 loop is CASSFWTGRDEKLFF. The CDR3 DNA reads TGTGCCAGCAGCTTTTGGACAGGCAGGGATGAAAAACTGTTTTTT.

The chain recombines TRBV7-2 with TRBJ2-3; no definite D call. The CDR3 length is 15 residues. The germline gives CDR1 SGHTA, CDR2 FQGNSA. V was cut by 5 bases and J by 4 bases, with 16 bases left in between. For the CDR3, the DNA is TGTGCCAGCAGCCTCCGGCCTCCCGGCCCAGATACGCAGTATTTT. It specifies CASSLRPPGPDTQYF.

V is TRBV29-1 and J is TRBJ2-1; 7 bases are a match to TRBD1. Germline lookup yields CDR1 SQVTM and CDR2 ANQGSEA. CDR3 size: 16 residues. The trim removed 4 bases at V and 9 bases at J, leaving 18 bases unmatched. The CDR3 protein is CSVGGTGESKYGEQFF. The CDR3 nucleotides read TGCAGCGTTGGAGGAACAGGGGAGTCGAAGTACGGTGAGCAGTTCTTC.

The chain links TRBV6-1 to TRBJ2-6; 7 positions agree with TRBD1. V gave up 3 bases and J gave up 2 bases; unmatched junction bases: 4. The germline gives CDR1 MNHNS, CDR2 SASEGT. The CDR3 runs 16 residues. CDR3 in amino acids: CASSDLQGTGANVLTF. DNA for the CDR3: TGTGCCAGCAGTGATCTACAGGGGACTGGGGCCAACGTCCTGACTTTC.

This chain's CDR3 is CASSFRQDYNEQFF. The CDR3 coding sequence is TGTGCCAGCTCATTTAGACAGGACTACAATGAGCAGTTCTTC. This chain links TRBV18 with TRBJ2-1, with D possibly TRBD1 on 6 matching bases. V was cut by 5 bases and J by 3 bases, with 11 bases left in between. The CDR3 loop spans 14 amino acids. Germline values: CDR1 KGHSH, CDR2 LQKENI.

This clone was detected only a few times. This chain links TRBV3-1 (or the pseudogene TRBV3-2) with TRBJ2-7; D gene uncertain. The CDR3 has 11 amino acids. The V and J ends lost 1 base and 4 bases respectively, with 2 bases between them. Germline V CDR1 and CDR2: LGHDT, YNNKEL (reference sequence). In nucleotides, the CDR3 is TGTGCCAGCAGCCAAGGTTACGAGCAGTACTTC. It translates to CASSQGYEQYF.

V and J are TRBV7-8 and TRBJ1-2; D is possibly TRBD1 (6 bases). From germline, CDR1 is SGHVS and CDR2 FQNEAQ. This CDR3 is built from 14 residues. V dropped 0 bases and J dropped 4 bases, with 9 bases sitting between them. CDR3 region: CASSLARTAYGYTF. The CDR3 nucleotides read TGTGCCAGCAGCTTAGCTAGGACAGCCTATGGCTACACCTTC. The full variable domain, rest sourced from reference TRBV7-8 and TRBJ1-2, is GAGVSQSPRYKVAKRGQDVALRCDPISGHVSLFWYQQALGQGPEFLTYFQNEAQLDKSGLPSDRFFAERPEGSVSTLKIQRTQQEDSAVYLCASSLARTAYGYTFGSGTRLTVV.

In its sample, this clone was seen once. V and J are TRBV9 and TRBJ2-1, with 9 bases identical to TRBD2. The germline V gene encodes CDR1 SGDLS and CDR2 YYNGEE. CDR3 length: 18 amino acids. The J segment lost 3 bases and the V segment lost 0 bases, leaving 10 bases of the junction unmatched. CDR3 coding DNA: TGTGCCAGCAGCGTAGGCGGGAGGGCCCTGGTGGGCTACAATGAGCAGTTCTTC. The encoded protein is CASSVGGRALVGYNEQFF.